This record concerns one T cell receptor beta chain sequence. Its antigen is unidentified. This was a survey-level run. Some clones are missing from TCRdb's copy, which holds only in-frame ones; the method was immunoSEQ multiplex PCR. The sample lists 40,000 to 55,000 clones, under 80% occurring once. This specimen belongs to a study of pediatric ulcerative colitis. General study points: A couple of rectal CDR3 clonotypes occurred in all ulcerative colitis patients. Acute severe colitis showed lower rectal diversity from clonal expansions.

V trimming: 4 bases; J trimming: 7 bases; junction bases outside the gene matches: 13. Germline loops: CDR1 SGHRS, CDR2 YFSETQ. The CDR3 is made up of 15 amino acids. Rectal tissue came from one to two pinch biopsies taken at colonoscopy. This sequence originates from a girl aged 5-17 years with moderate ulcerative colitis. What was sequenced was gut tissue. V and J are TRBV5-1 and TRBJ2-7; 8 nucleotides match TRBD1. The CDR3: CASSPSARGRQEQYF. The CDR3 DNA reads TGCGCCAGCAGCCCATCGGCCAGGGGGCGGCAAGAGCAGTACTTC.